This T cell receptor beta chain derives from a study of shared clonotypes between healthy human individuals. The method was immunoSEQ multiplex PCR; TCRdb's version includes in-frame clones alone and lacks a portion of them. Of over 950,000 clones listed, about 72% are singletons. The TCR comes from a man in his late teens or twenties in good health. Some clones in this sample may be carry-over from other donors' samples. Sequencing input: memory CD4+ T cells from PBMCs. Subset meaning: CD45RA-negative fraction.

CDR3 sequence reads: CASTRTGPLYGYTF. The CDR3 nucleotides read TGTGCCAGCACCCGGACAGGCCCACTCTATGGCTACACCTTC. The V and J genes are TRBV6-6 and TRBJ1-2; 7 bases line up with TRBD1. Germline assignment: CDR1 MNHNY and CDR2 SVGAGI (reference sequence). J lost 4 bases, V lost 7 bases, and 9 bases had no gene match. CDR3 length: 14 residues.